These 18 T cell receptor beta chains were sequenced from one sample in a study of T cells after yellow fever vaccination. TCRdb independently ran MiXCR on the 5' RACE reads; one entry per CDR3 protein. Counted here are 300,000 to 400,000 distinct CDR3 sequences, about 7.8% occurring once; the ten biggest clones make up around 17%. The sample here was PBMCs, taken around 45 days after the first yellow fever vaccination. The origin of the receptors is a man younger than 35 who received the YFV17D yellow fever vaccine.

This clonotype was seen more than once but under ten times. The J gene is TRBJ2-1, the V gene TRBV21-1. TRBV21-1 corresponds to a pseudogene. The CDR3 totals 16 residues. This chain's CDR3 is CASSKEVVGNYNEQFF. CDR3 coding DNA: TGTGCCAGCAGCAAAGAAGTGGTAGGCAACTACAATGAGCAGTTCTTC.

This clonotype was seen repeatedly, ten times or more. The chain joins TRBV9 to TRBJ2-1; 9 bases align to TRBD1. Germline lookup yields CDR1 SGDLS and CDR2 YYNGEE. The ends lost 0 bases at V and 9 bases at J; junction bases unmatched: 10. CDR3 length: 16 residues. The CDR3 nucleotides read TGTGCCAGCAGCGTAGTCGGGACAGGGCTATTAGGTGAGCAGTTCTTC. Translating it yields CASSVVGTGLLGEQFF.

This clonotype turned up a few times. This chain links TRBV12-3 or TRBV12-4 with TRBJ2-2; D could derive from TRBD1 or TRBD2 (7 bases each). The CDR3 has 17 residues. With 2 bases removed from V and 3 bases from J, the gap between germline ends came to 16 bases. The CDR3 DNA sequence: TGTGCCAGCAGTTTATCAGGGGGGGCTTTCCACACCGGGGAGCTGTTTTTT. Translation gives CASSLSGGAFHTGELFF.

The V and J genes are TRBV5-6 and TRBJ2-5, with D unresolved. V lost 4 bases and J lost 5, with 12 bases in between. This CDR3 has 13 residues. From germline, CDR1 is SGHDT and CDR2 YYEEEE. Here the CDR3 DNA reads TGTGCCAGCAGCCCACAGATGGGGGAGACCCAGTACTTC. Its translation is CASSPQMGETQYF.

This clonotype was observed many times. The chain has TRBV7-3 and TRBJ1-6, with TRBD1 as a possible D gene (5 bases). Germline CDR1 is SGHTA and CDR2 is FQGTGA. The V and J ends lost 2 bases and 9 bases respectively, with 14 bases between them. This CDR3 contains 15 residues. CDR3 coding DNA: TGTGCCAGCAGCTTAGGTGGGGGTAGAAGTTCACCCCTCCACTTT. Translation: CASSLGGGRSSPLHF. The full variable domain, in which reference TRBV7-3 and TRBJ1-6 provide the parts outside the CDR3, is GAGVSQTPSNKVTEKGKYVELRCDPISGHTALYWYRQSLGQGPEFLIYFQGTGAADDSGLPNDRFFAVRPEGSVSTLKIQRTERGDSAVYLCASSLGGGRSSPLHFGNGTRLTVT.

Note on this clonotype: One end of the junction does not line up with germline, which may come from a read error. CDR3 sequence reads: CATELGDTDKQYF. CDR3 sequence (DNA): TGTGCCACCGAGCTAGGGGACACAGATAAGCAGTATTTT. This sequence joins TRBV7-2 and TRBJ2-3; D may be TRBD1 (6 bases). Germline V gene sequence: CDR1 SGHTA, CDR2 FQGNSA. CDR3 length: 13 residues. The complete variable domain, with remaining parts taken from reference TRBV7-2 and TRBJ2-3, reads GAGVSQSPSNKVTEKGKDVELRCDPISGHTALYWYRQSLGQGLEFLIYFQGNSAPDKSGLPSDRFSAERTGGSVSTLTIQRTQQEDSAVYLCATELGDTDKQYFGPGTRLTVL.

This clonotype occurred a few times. The V call is TRBV7-2, the J call TRBJ2-3, with D possibly called TRBD1 or TRBD2 (6 bases each). Deletions cut 5 bases from V and 4 bases from J, with 16 bases between. There are 15 residues in the CDR3. Germline assignment: CDR1 SGHTA and CDR2 FQGNSA. The CDR3 is CASSASFGGADTQYF. The CDR3, as DNA: TGTGCCAGCAGCGCCTCCTTCGGGGGCGCAGATACGCAGTATTTT.

This clonotype was recorded many times. The J gene is TRBJ2-3, the V gene TRBV27; D not resolved. CDR3 length equals 11 residues. Germline V lookup: CDR1 MNHEY, CDR2 SMNVEV (reference sequence). With 3 bases removed from V and 5 bases from J, the gap between germline ends came to 3 bases. The CDR3 coding sequence is TGTGCCAGCAGTTTCGGAGATACGCAGTATTTT. Amino acid sequence: CASSFGDTQYF.

The chain is built from TRBV12-3 or TRBV12-4 and TRBJ2-7, with D unresolved. This CDR3 has 13 amino acids. The V end was cut by 4 bases, the J end by 2 bases, with 9 bases between. The CDR3 DNA is TGTGCCAGCAGTTATAATACACCCTACGAGCAGTACTTC. Translation: CASSYNTPYEQYF.

This clonotype has just a few counts. The J gene is TRBJ1-1, the V gene TRBV2, with D possibly being TRBD1 (6 bases). The germline V and J ends were trimmed by 4 bases and 0 bases, with 15 bases remaining between them. Germline loops: CDR1 SNHLY, CDR2 FYNNEI. The CDR3 extends over 16 amino acids. CDR3 protein: CASSALQGFVNTEAFF. In nucleotides, the CDR3 is TGTGCCAGCAGTGCCTTGCAGGGGTTTGTGAACACTGAAGCTTTCTTT.

This clonotype turned up a few times. The V gene is TRBV4-3, the J gene TRBJ2-3, with 8 nucleotides matching TRBD2. The CDR3 has 17 residues. V was pared by 0 bases and J by 4 bases, with 9 bases of the junction left unmatched. Germline V CDR1 and CDR2: LGHNA, YSLEER. CDR3 bases: TGCGCCAGCAGCCAAGATATAGGTAGCGGGGTTTCAGATACGCAGTATTTT. It is translated as CASSQDIGSGVSDTQYF.

The rearrangement uses TRBV25-1 and TRBJ2-3; D gene unclear. This CDR3 comprises 13 residues. The germline gives CDR1 MGHDK, CDR2 SYGVNS. Deletions cut 5 bases from V and 5 bases from J, with 11 bases between. CDR3 sequence (DNA): TGTGCCAGCAGTCTTCCCCAGGAAGATACGCAGTATTTT. This gives the protein CASSLPQEDTQYF.

This clonotype was detected only a few times. V usage is TRBV12-3 or TRBV12-4 and J usage is TRBJ2-7; no definite D call. V was cut by 6 bases and J by 0 bases, with 18 bases left in between. The CDR3 totals 16 residues. The CDR3 region has the DNA TGTGCCAGCAGCCCCATCCTCAGGATAAGCTCCTACGAGCAGTACGTC. Encoded protein: CASSPILRISSYEQYV.

Only a few counts were recorded for this clonotype. The rearrangement joins TRBV12-5 to TRBJ2-1; D is perhaps TRBD1 or TRBD2 (5 bases each). CDR1 and CDR2 from the germline V gene are LGHNT and FRNRAP. The ends were cut back, 6 bases at V and 6 bases at J, with 18 bases in the middle. The CDR3 sequence is 15 residues long. CDR3 sequence: CASGAPGPPFNEQFF. DNA for the CDR3: TGTGCTAGTGGAGCCCCGGGACCTCCCTTCAATGAGCAGTTCTTC.

V gene TRBV7-3 combines with J gene TRBJ2-2, with D possibly TRBD2 on 6 matching bases. Germline CDR1 SGHTA, CDR2 FQGTGA. V dropped 1 base and J dropped 4 bases, with 13 bases sitting between them. The CDR3 is 16 residues long. CDR3 amino acids: CASSLMLGRGTGELFF. The CDR3 nucleotides are TGTGCCAGCAGCTTAATGCTTGGGCGGGGCACCGGGGAGCTGTTTTTT.

CDR3 nucleotides: TGCAGTGCCAGGGACCCACAAAATCAGCCCCAGCATTTT. Encoded protein: CSARDPQNQPQHF. The chain employs TRBV20-1 and TRBJ1-5; D possibly corresponds to TRBD1 (5 bases). The CDR3 runs 13 residues. V lost 6 bases and J 4 bases, leaving 13 bases between the germline ends. Germline V gene sequence: CDR1 DFQATT, CDR2 SNEGSKA (reference sequence).

The chain employs TRBV5-1 and TRBJ1-4; the match to TRBD1 covers 7 bases. Germline V lookup: CDR1 SGHRS, CDR2 YFSETQ. After removal of 4 bases from V and 4 bases from J, the junction contained 10 bases not matched to a gene. The CDR3 runs 16 residues. The CDR3 spells CASSHGGQVFNEKLFF. In nucleotides, the CDR3 is TGCGCCAGCAGCCACGGCGGACAGGTGTTTAATGAAAAACTGTTTTTT.

This clonotype was observed many times. The chain recombines TRBV5-1 with TRBJ1-2; TRBD1 is a possible D gene (6 bases). Per germline, CDR1 SGHRS and CDR2 YFSETQ. The CDR3 runs to 13 residues. V shed 3 bases and J shed 8 bases, with 14 bases lying between them. This chain's CDR3 is CASSSTGRTGYTF. The CDR3, as DNA: TGCGCCAGCAGCTCGACAGGACGCACGGGCTACACCTTC.